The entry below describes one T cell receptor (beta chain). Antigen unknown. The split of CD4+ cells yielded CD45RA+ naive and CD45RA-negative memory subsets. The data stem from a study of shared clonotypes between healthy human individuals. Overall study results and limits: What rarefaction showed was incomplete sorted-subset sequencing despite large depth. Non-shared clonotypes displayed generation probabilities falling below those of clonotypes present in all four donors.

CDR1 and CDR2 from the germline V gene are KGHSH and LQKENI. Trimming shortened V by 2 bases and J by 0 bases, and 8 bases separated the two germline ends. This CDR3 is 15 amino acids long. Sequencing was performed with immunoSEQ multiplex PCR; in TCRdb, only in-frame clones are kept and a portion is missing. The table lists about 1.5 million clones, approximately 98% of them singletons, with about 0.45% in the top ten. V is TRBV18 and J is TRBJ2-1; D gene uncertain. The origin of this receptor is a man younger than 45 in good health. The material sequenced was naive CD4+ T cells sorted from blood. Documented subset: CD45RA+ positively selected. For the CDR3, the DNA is TGTGCCAGCTCACCAAGGATGAGCTCCTACAATGAGCAGTTCTTC. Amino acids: CASSPRMSSYNEQFF.